What follows is one TCR beta chain and its context. What it binds is unknown. CDR1 and CDR2 from the germline V gene are SGDLS and YYNGEE. The CDR3 sequence is 16 residues long. V lost 5 bases and J lost 3; bases outside the gene matches: 8. This entry belongs to a study of pediatric ulcerative colitis. Study details: Six or seven patients showed pancolitis and two showed left-sided colitis.

The blood sample was taken during the colonoscopy visit. General study findings and limits: Blood samples from a couple of patients yielded substantially fewer templates and were excluded from blood-rectal overlap analysis.

The table came from immunoSEQ multiplex PCR; TCRdb's copy has only in-frame clones and leaves some out. Of tens of thousands of clones listed, roughly 83% are singletons. The chain combines TRBV9 with TRBJ1-6, with 7 bases lining up with TRBD1. The receptor's source is a girl aged 10 to 17 with moderate ulcerative colitis. The sequenced sample was blood. The chain's CDR3 is CASSTGQEDYNSPLHF. The DNA of the CDR3 is TGTGCCAGCAGTACCGGACAGGAAGACTATAATTCACCCCTCCACTTT.